Below are 28 T cell receptor beta chains sequenced from a single sample in a study of shared clonotypes between healthy human individuals. Clones were sequenced by immunoSEQ multiplex PCR, and TCRdb holds only the in-frame ones, with some missing. The sample has about 680,000 clones, more than 70% seen once. Sequenced material: memory CD4+ T cells sorted from blood. Subset meaning: CD45RA-negative fraction. The receptors were gathered from a woman in her thirties in good health.

J is TRBJ2-3 and V is TRBV7-6; no clear D gene. Germline CDR1 SGHVS, CDR2 FNYEAQ. The CDR3 loop spans 13 amino acids. V lost 4 bases to trimming and J lost 1 base, with 6 bases between them. In DNA, the CDR3 is TGTGCCAGCAGCTCAGGTGGCACAGATACGCAGTATTTT. It codes for CASSSGGTDTQYF.

The rearrangement joins TRBV11-2 to TRBJ2-5; 8 nucleotides line up with TRBD2. The CDR3 contains 16 residues. CDR1 SGHAT and CDR2 FQNNGV come from the germline V gene. Trimming removed 4 bases from V and 3 bases from J; junction bases left unmatched: 10. CDR3: CASSWGFSGKKETQYF. In nucleotides, the CDR3 is TGTGCCAGCAGCTGGGGGTTTAGCGGGAAGAAAGAGACCCAGTACTTC.

The rearrangement joins TRBV6-6 to TRBJ2-1, with TRBD2 matching over 8 bases. The CDR3 sequence is 14 residues long. After removal of 6 bases from V and 7 bases from J, the junction contained 8 bases not matched to a gene. CDR1 is MNHNY, CDR2 SVGAGI, per germline (reference sequence). The CDR3 reads CASSQGLAWNEQFF. The CDR3 nucleotides are TGTGCCAGCAGCCAAGGACTAGCTTGGAATGAGCAGTTCTTC.

The chain combines TRBV19 with TRBJ1-5, with a weak D call TRBD1 (5 bases). The germline gives CDR1 LNHDA, CDR2 SQIVND (reference sequence). V lost 3 bases, J lost 7 bases, and 25 bases lay in between. CDR3 size: 18 residues. The CDR3 sequence is CASSILLPSAGTGQPQHF. The CDR3 DNA reads TGTGCCAGTAGTATCCTCCTCCCGTCCGCGGGGACGGGGCAGCCCCAGCATTTT.

About this clone: An end of the junction does not agree with germline; a read error may underlie this. The chain combines TRBV2 with TRBJ1-4; D unclear. This CDR3 is 11 amino acids long. CDR1 SNHLY and CDR2 FYNNEI come from the germline V gene. The DNA of the CDR3 is TGTGCCAGCAGTGAAAGTAGGACCGTTCTTTTT. Its protein product is CASSESRTVLF.

Details on this clone: This likely came from a read error, as a far larger clone is one base away. The same CDR3 is also encoded by other DNA sequences in this sample. V is TRBV28 and J is TRBJ1-2; D gene ambiguous. Germline values: CDR1 MDHEN, CDR2 SYDVKM. The CDR3 sequence is 11 residues long. CDR3 coding DNA: TGTGCCACCTTCCGGGTGGGCGGCTACACTTTC. Translation gives CATFRVGGYTF.

V and J are TRBV30 and TRBJ2-7; 10 bases line up with TRBD1. J lost 5 bases, V lost 1 base, and 2 bases had no gene match. Germline V lookup: CDR1 GTSNPN, CDR2 SVGIG (reference sequence). This CDR3 is built from 13 residues. The CDR3 loop is CAWSGQGANEQYF. CDR3 coding DNA: TGTGCCTGGAGTGGACAGGGGGCAAACGAGCAGTACTTC.

The rearrangement uses TRBV28 and TRBJ1-1; 9 bases fit TRBD1. The length of the CDR3 is 15 residues. Per germline, CDR1 MDHEN and CDR2 SYDVKM. Trimming removed 5 bases from V and 4 bases from J; junction bases left unmatched: 8. CDR3 bases: TGTGCCAGCAGTCGAACAGGGGGCGTGGGCACTGAAGCTTTCTTT. Translated: CASSRTGGVGTEAFF.

The rearrangement uses TRBV2 and TRBJ1-1; weak D call: TRBD1 (6 bases). The CDR3 is 14 amino acids. Per the germline V gene, CDR1 is SNHLY and CDR2 is FYNNEI. V was trimmed by 7 bases and J by 0 bases, leaving 12 bases between them. This CDR3 is CASTGVVMNTEAFF. The CDR3 DNA reads as TGTGCCAGCACAGGGGTCGTAATGAACACTGAAGCTTTCTTT. The full variable domain, its missing parts supplied by reference TRBV2 and TRBJ1-1, is EPEVTQTPSHQVTQMGQEVILRCVPISNHLYFYWYRQILGQKVEFLVSFYNNEISEKSEIFDDQFSVERPDGSNFTLKIRSTKLEDSAMYFCASTGVVMNTEAFFGQGTRLTVV.

The V gene is TRBV2, the J gene TRBJ1-1, with TRBD1 matching 9 bases. Germline loops: CDR1 SNHLY, CDR2 FYNNEI. V trimming: 6 bases; J trimming: 6 bases; junction bases outside the gene matches: 8. The CDR3 has 14 residues. CDR3 sequence: CASSLTGGFAEAFF. The CDR3 DNA reads TGTGCCAGCAGCCTAACAGGGGGCTTTGCTGAAGCTTTCTTT.

The chain uses TRBV6-5 and TRBJ2-7; D is unresolved. Germline V gives CDR1 MNHEY, CDR2 SVGAGI. This CDR3 is 14 amino acids long. The V end lost 0 bases, the J end lost 3 bases, and 9 bases lay between the germline ends. The DNA for the CDR3 is TGTGCCAGCAGTTACTCGTATCCCTTCTACGAGCAGTACTTC. This codes for CASSYSYPFYEQYF.

This chain connects TRBV27 to TRBJ2-7; 10 nucleotides agree with TRBD2. CDR3 length: 14 amino acids. Germline V gene data show CDR1 as MNHEY and CDR2 as SMNVEV (reference sequence). Unmatched junction bases numbered 6, after V lost 5 bases and J lost 5 bases. CDR3 bases: TGTGCCAGCAGTCCAGCGGGAGGGCCCCACGAGCAGTACTTC. This encodes CASSPAGGPHEQYF.

This clone was observed a handful of times. The V call is TRBV6-5, the J call TRBJ2-2; D remains ambiguous. Trimming left V 5 bases short and J 6 bases short, with 7 bases between. The CDR3 runs to 12 residues. Germline CDR1 and CDR2: MNHEY and SVGAGI. CDR3: CASSRASGELFF. For the CDR3, the DNA is TGTGCCAGCAGTCGCGCCTCCGGGGAGCTGTTTTTT.

This chain joins TRBV5-1 and TRBJ2-2; TRBD2 matches at 8 bases. The CDR3 runs to 14 residues. Trimming at V came to 4 bases and at J to 7 bases, leaving 6 bases not matched to a gene. The germline V gene has CDR1 SGHRS and CDR2 YFSETQ. The CDR3 here is CASSPAGVHGELFF. The CDR3 DNA sequence: TGCGCCAGCAGCCCAGCGGGAGTTCACGGGGAGCTGTTTTTT.

This clone was counted at least ten times. The chain employs TRBV2 and TRBJ2-3; D unresolved. The CDR3 sequence is 18 residues long. The V gene's germline CDR1 is SNHLY and CDR2 FYNNEI. Trimming stripped 6 bases from V and 1 base from J, with 23 bases between. CDR3 nucleotide sequence: TGTGCCAGCAGCCTAAGGAAGGCTGGAGCCGAGGGCACAGATACGCAGTATTTT. As protein: CASSLRKAGAEGTDTQYF.

The J gene is TRBJ1-2, the V gene TRBV19; the D gene is possibly TRBD1 (6 bases). Germline V gives CDR1 LNHDA, CDR2 SQIVND (reference sequence). CDR3 length: 17 residues. Trimming removed 7 bases at V and 4 bases at J, with 25 bases between. CDR3: CASTTLSADSSSYGYTF. CDR3 bases: TGTGCCAGTACCACTCTCTCGGCGGACAGTTCGAGCTATGGCTACACCTTC.

The chain employs TRBV19 and TRBJ1-1; TRBD1 might be the D (6 bases). V lost 10 bases, J lost 3 bases, and 12 bases lay in between. This CDR3 region has 12 residues. Germline lookup yields CDR1 LNHDA and CDR2 SQIVND (reference sequence). The CDR3 sequence: CATRGGDTEAFF. The CDR3, as DNA: TGTGCCACCAGAGGGGGGGACACTGAAGCTTTCTTT.

The chain carries TRBV2 and TRBJ1-1, with 9 bases that match TRBD1. V dropped 8 bases and J dropped 1; count of bases not matched to a gene: 5. CDR1 is SNHLY and CDR2 is FYNNEI in the germline V gene. The CDR3 totals 14 residues. The CDR3 nucleotides are TGTGCCAGCGGGGGACAGGGATCGAACACTGAAGCTTTCTTT. Translated: CASGGQGSNTEAFF.

This clone appeared a few times. A much larger clone lies one base from this, so it may be a read error. Distinct nucleotide sequences in the sample also encode this CDR3. CDR3 in DNA: TGTGCCAGCAGCTTAACGGACGAGCAGTACTTC. Translated: CASSLTDEQYF. V and J are TRBV7-9 and TRBJ2-7, with unresolved D. There are 11 residues in the CDR3. V shed 2 bases and J shed 5 bases, with 4 bases lying between them. The germline CDR1 and CDR2 sequences are SEHNR and FQNEAQ (reference sequence). Combining the CDR3 with reference TRBV7-9 and TRBJ2-7 gives the whole variable domain DTGVSQNPRHKITKRGQNVTFRCDPISEHNRLYWYRQTLGQGPEFLTYFQNEAQLEKSRLLSDRFSAERPKGSFSTLEIQRTEQGDSAMYLCASSLTDEQYFGPGTRLTVT.

This rearrangement joins TRBV27 to TRBJ2-1; D may be TRBD1 (6 bases). The CDR3 consists of 17 residues. V lost 3 bases to trimming and J lost 4 bases, with 19 bases between them. In germline, CDR1 is MNHEY, CDR2 SMNVEV (reference sequence). The CDR3 DNA reads TGTGCCAGCAGTTTCTTTAGCTCGGCAGGGGCTTACAATGAGCAGTTCTTC. Translating it yields CASSFFSSAGAYNEQFF.

Details on this clone: Other DNA variants within this sample encode the same CDR3. The J gene is TRBJ2-3, the V gene TRBV5-1; a weak D match, TRBD1 (6 bases). Germline CDR1 SGHRS, CDR2 YFSETQ. CDR3 length equals 16 residues. Between the trimmed V and J ends, which lost 0 bases and 0 bases, there was a span of 11 bases. The CDR3, as DNA: TGCGCCAGCAGCTTGGTCCAGGGGCCAAGCACAGATACGCAGTATTTT. It is translated as CASSLVQGPSTDTQYF.

This chain joins TRBV9 and TRBJ2-1; 10 nucleotides match TRBD2. Germline-derived CDR1 and CDR2 are SGDLS and YYNGEE. CDR3 length equals 15 residues. V lost 5 bases and J lost 7; bases outside the gene matches: 9. The CDR3 region has the DNA TGTGCCAGCAGGCCGGAAACTAGCGGGGCTAATGAGCAGTTCTTC. Protein: CASRPETSGANEQFF.

Regarding this clone: This sequence is one base from a far larger clone and is likely a read error. Distinct nucleotide sequences in the sample also encode this CDR3. The chain links TRBV11-2 to TRBJ2-1; 8 bases match TRBD2. After removal of 1 base from V and 4 bases from J, the junction contained 0 bases not matched to a gene. Germline-derived CDR1 and CDR2 are SGHAT and FQNNGV. The CDR3 runs 14 residues. CDR3 protein: CASSLAGGYNEQFF. DNA of the CDR3: TGTGCCAGCAGCTTAGCGGGAGGGTACAATGAGCAGTTCTTC.

The V call is TRBV28, the J call TRBJ2-2; 9 bases map to TRBD1. This CDR3 has 18 residues. CDR1 is MDHEN, CDR2 SYDVKM, per germline. Trimming removed 5 bases from V and 1 base from J; junction bases left unmatched: 11. Written as DNA, the CDR3 is TGTGCCAGCAGTCCGCCACCGGGACAGGGTAGGAACACCGGGGAGCTGTTTTTT. Its protein product is CASSPPPGQGRNTGELFF.

In its sample, this clone was seen once. This clone may be a read error of a much larger clone one base away. The chain has TRBV7-9 and TRBJ1-2, with a possible D match to TRBD1 (5 bases). CDR3 length equals 12 residues. Trimming took 3 bases from V and 9 from J, leaving 11 bases between them. CDR1 and CDR2 (germline): SEHNR, FQNEAQ (reference sequence). The CDR3 sequence is CASSFTGASYTF. The DNA for the CDR3 is TGTGCCAGCAGCTTTACAGGCGCGAGCTACACCTTC.

The V call is TRBV7-9, the J call TRBJ2-7; 10 bases match TRBD2. Germline trimming cut 5 bases from V and 7 bases from J; bases unmatched to any gene: 11. Germline CDR1 SEHNR, CDR2 FQNEAQ (reference sequence). CDR3 size: 15 residues. CDR3 bases: TGTGCCAGCAGCGGAGGGGCTAGCGGGAGAAGTGAGCAGTACTTC. Protein product: CASSGGASGRSEQYF.

The chain carries TRBV7-8 and TRBJ2-7, with D unresolved. Germline V lookup: CDR1 SGHVS, CDR2 FQNEAQ. CDR3 length: 14 residues. Trimming took 1 base from V and 5 from J, leaving 12 bases between them. This chain's CDR3 is CASSLVESLDEQYF. The CDR3 DNA sequence: TGTGCCAGCAGCTTAGTGGAGAGCCTGGACGAGCAGTACTTC.

J is TRBJ2-1 and V is TRBV4-1; 10 nucleotides align to TRBD2. CDR1 and CDR2 from the germline V gene are MGHRA and YSYEKL. The CDR3 sequence is 20 residues long. With V trimmed by 1 base and J by 0 bases, 12 bases remained unmatched. DNA for the CDR3: TGCGCCAGCAGCCAAGTCGCTAGCGGGAGTGCCCGTAGCTCCTACAATGAGCAGTTCTTC. Amino acid sequence: CASSQVASGSARSSYNEQFF.